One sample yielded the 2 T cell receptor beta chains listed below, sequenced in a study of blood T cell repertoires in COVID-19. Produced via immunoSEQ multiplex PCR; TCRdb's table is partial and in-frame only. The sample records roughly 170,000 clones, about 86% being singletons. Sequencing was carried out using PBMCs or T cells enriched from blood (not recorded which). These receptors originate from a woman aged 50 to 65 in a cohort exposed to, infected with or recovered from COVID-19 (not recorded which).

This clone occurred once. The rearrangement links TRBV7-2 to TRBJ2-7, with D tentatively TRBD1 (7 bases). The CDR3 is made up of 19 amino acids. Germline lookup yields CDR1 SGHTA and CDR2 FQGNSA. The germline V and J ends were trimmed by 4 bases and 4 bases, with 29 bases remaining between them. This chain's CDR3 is CASSSTARGGGQTSYEQYF. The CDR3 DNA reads TGTGCCAGCAGCTCGACAGCGAGAGGAGGGGGACAGACAAGTTACGAGCAGTACTTC.

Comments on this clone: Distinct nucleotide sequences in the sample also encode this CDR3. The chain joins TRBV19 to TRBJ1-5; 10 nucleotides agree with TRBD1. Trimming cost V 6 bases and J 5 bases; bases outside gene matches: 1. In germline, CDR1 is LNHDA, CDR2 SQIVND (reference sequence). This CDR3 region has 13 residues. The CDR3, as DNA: TGTGCCAGTAGGGGACAGGGGCATCAGCCCCAGCATTTT. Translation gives CASRGQGHQPQHF.